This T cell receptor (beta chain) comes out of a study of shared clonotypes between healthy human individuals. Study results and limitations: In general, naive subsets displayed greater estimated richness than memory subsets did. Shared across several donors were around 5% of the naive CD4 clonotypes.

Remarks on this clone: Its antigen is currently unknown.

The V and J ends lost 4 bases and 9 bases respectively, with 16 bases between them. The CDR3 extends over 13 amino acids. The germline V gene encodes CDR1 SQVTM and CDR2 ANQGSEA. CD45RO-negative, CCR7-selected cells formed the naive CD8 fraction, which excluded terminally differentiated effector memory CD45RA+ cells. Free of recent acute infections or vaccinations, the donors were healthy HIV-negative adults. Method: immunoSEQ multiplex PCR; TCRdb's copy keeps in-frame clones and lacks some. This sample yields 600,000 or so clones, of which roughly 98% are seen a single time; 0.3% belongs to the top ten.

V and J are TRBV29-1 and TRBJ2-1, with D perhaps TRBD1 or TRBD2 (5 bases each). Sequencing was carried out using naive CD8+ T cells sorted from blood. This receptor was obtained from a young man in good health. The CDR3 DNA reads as TGCAGCGTTGCCACTAGGGGTCTGACTGAGCAGTTCTTC. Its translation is CSVATRGLTEQFF.